This record looks at one TCR beta chain sequence and its context. This sample was taken from a study of blood T cell repertoires in COVID-19. Germline-derived CDR1 and CDR2 are SGHRS and YFSETQ. With V trimmed by 4 bases and J by 0 bases, 8 bases remained unmatched. This CDR3 spans 18 amino acids. Authors' processing steps: The assay estimated nucleated cells by amplifying reference gene primers. Profiled with immunoSEQ multiplex PCR; TCRdb holds only in-frame clones, not every one. Clone size and V and J calls were adopted from that table, with D and trimming inferred from the DNA. The profile shows fewer than 350,000 clones, 85% of them singletons.

The clonotype comes from a woman in her twenties or thirties who had been exposed to COVID-19. J is TRBJ2-3 and V is TRBV5-1, with 13 bases matching TRBD2. The specimen was PBMCs or T cells enriched from blood (not recorded which). The CDR3 region is CASSSGTSGDLSTDTQYF. CDR3 bases: TGCGCCAGCAGCAGCGGGACTAGCGGGGACCTTAGCACAGATACGCAGTATTTT.